This T cell receptor beta chain was captured by sequencing in a study of T cells after yellow fever vaccination. Study-level information: Some fractions had low cell numbers, and these were prepared with SMART-Seq v4 Ultra Low Input.

This CDR3 region has 19 residues. Germline V CDR1 and CDR2: LGHDT, YNNKEL (reference sequence). V was clipped by 0 bases and J by 5 bases; unmatched bases: 16. The TCR cDNA carried a universal primer site and UMIs from 5'RACE template switching. Each CDR3 protein is one row after TCRdb ran MiXCR on the 5' RACE reads. Here the sample spans 620,000 or so distinct CDR3 sequences, roughly an eighth being singletons. General observations from the study: Only a small proportion of the clonotypes turned up in both the CD4 and the CD8 compartments, likely arising from convergent recombination. It was a weaker secondary response, yet one that peaked faster, at day 5 versus 15.

To note about this clonotype: Its target is not known.

This receptor was obtained from a man aged 25-45 years who received the YFV17D yellow fever vaccine. The chain combines TRBV3-1 with TRBJ1-3, with 7 bases matching TRBD1. The source material was PBMCs, sampled on the day of the yellow fever booster vaccination. The CDR3 reads CASSQDRNRDSNYRNTIYF. DNA for the CDR3: TGTGCCAGCAGCCAAGATCGAAACCGGGACAGTAATTATAGAAACACCATATATTTT.